This T cell receptor beta chain comes out of a study of preoperative IRX-2 immunotherapy in early breast cancer. Data came from immunoSEQ multiplex PCR; TCRdb stores just in-frame clones and leaves some out. The sample yields roughly 99,000 clones, 86% seen once. Losses at the gene ends were 5 bases for V and 0 bases for J; bases not matched to a gene: 12. The germline CDR1 and CDR2 sequences are LNHDA and SQIVND (reference sequence). CDR3 size: 19 residues. The treatment: preoperative locoregional IRX-2 cytokine immunotherapy. Samples came from a phase Ib trial of preoperative locoregional IRX-2 cytokine immunotherapy.

The chain is built from TRBV19 and TRBJ2-6; 8 nucleotides align to TRBD1. This TCR was sampled from a human donor with breast cancer. The sample consisted of tumor tissue, taken after IRX-2 immunotherapy. The CDR3 bases are TGTGCCAGTAGTGCCGGACAGGGTTACTCACACTCTGGGGCCAACGTCCTGACTTTC. Its protein product is CASSAGQGYSHSGANVLTF.